This note documents a single T cell receptor beta chain sequence. This clonotype was recorded at least ten times. What antigen it recognizes has not been identified. Base qualities are missing; no much larger clone stands one base away. Hyperthyroidism patients were aged 18 to 65 years and newly diagnosed, with disease duration of less than 2 months. Patients with uncontrolled infections, other autoimmune diseases, pregnancy or lactation were excluded. Diagnoses relied on clinical symptoms, serum thyroxine and TRAb, thyroid ultrasound and orbital computed tomography. Blood from progressor patients was drawn when they were first diagnosed with hyperthyroidism, before any ophthalmopathy symptoms appeared. PBMCs were isolated from around 10 ml of fresh peripheral blood by Ficoll-Paque density gradient centrifugation. Progressor patients were initially diagnosed with Graves' hyperthyroidism and developed ophthalmopathy during follow-up. Total RNA was extracted with Trizol reagent, and quality was checked on an Agilent 2100 Bioanalyzer.

Measured from the cysteine to the phenylalanine, the CDR3 is 14 residues long. Of the read, only the CDR3 DNA is kept; its 42 bases are in frame from base 1. Trimming at the junction amounts to 2 bases on V and 5 bases on J, and the germline ends lie 15 bases apart. CDR1 GTSNPN and CDR2 SVGIG were looked up in the germline V gene (reference sequence). The entry originates in a study of T cells in Graves' hyperthyroidism and ophthalmopathy (dated by TCRdb to between 2019 and 2020). For the study in its entirety: Peripheral blood was collected at initial diagnosis, before any treatment. To identify TCR V-J signatures that set the groups apart, the researchers used a discovery cohort of about a hundred patients, made up of fewer than 50 with Graves' ophthalmopathy and 57 with stable Graves' hyperthyroidism. Prospective prediction of ophthalmopathy was tested in an independent validation cohort consisting of fewer than 20 hyperthyroidism patients and over 15 patients who later progressed to ophthalmopathy. The 90 to 100 discovery patients were randomly divided into training and test sets at a 7:3 ratio. In about 6 Graves' hyperthyroidism patients, the study also compared T-cell repertoires from thyroid tissue with T-cell repertoires from blood. Once sampling was done, hyperthyroidism patients were given methimazole at a starting dose of 30 mg daily, whereas ophthalmopathy patients were given high-dose intravenous methylprednisolone. The paper reports TCR Vbeta CDR3 sequencing of some 140 peripheral blood samples: under 45 ophthalmopathy, 75 to 80 hyperthyroidism and around 17 progressor patients.

The TCR beta CDR3 regions were amplified from the RNA transcripts. A first-round RT-PCR of the TCR CDR3 used the HTBI primer set with the Qiagen OneStep RT-PCR kit. Libraries were constructed in a second round of multiplex PCR, after which size selection and purification were carried out. Sequencing of the libraries was done on an Illumina HiSeq2000 using paired-end 100 bp reads. As for the original processing: SOAPnuke was used to process the raw data, with reads discarded if the reads contained adapters or uncalled bases, had a mean Phred below 15, or lacked an exact constant-primer or identifier match. High-quality paired reads were merged using COPE v1.2.5, and each unique nucleotide sequence was defined as a clonotype. MiTCR v1.1 was used to align the clonotypes against IMGT TRBV, TRBD and TRBJ reference segments. Only V-J combinations with frequency above 0.0001, covering 99% to 99.2% of repertoires, were analysed. A TCS score was defined as the ratio of F50 (clonal expansion) to E x V (chaos), with BLOSUM62-based TCRdist applied between CDR3 peptides within each V-J. Welch's t-statistics and random forest reduced fewer than 600 V-J features to 13, which were used in a naive Bayes classifier (R e1071). TCRdb ran its own pipeline on the public reads, namely fastp trimming at Q25 and MiXCR clone calling, and kept in-frame beta chains. Rows matching on CDR3 protein sequence are summarized as one entry with the most common DNA and genes. TCRdb assigned the V and J calls; the authors' analysis was not used. The sample includes fewer than 900,000 distinct CDR3 sequences, with 18% observed a single time. The biggest ten clones account for around 17% of the sample.

Here is what the overall study found, with its caveats: A model built on a 13 V-J signature distinguished ophthalmopathy from stable hyperthyroidism, reaching around 88% sensitivity and 81.08% specificity in cross-validation and 80%/75% in testing. In validation, the model predicted progression to ophthalmopathy a median of roughly 6.5 months before onset, with over 60% sensitivity and roughly 79% specificity. Most expanded thyroid clonotypes (frequency above 0.001) were also detected in blood, suggesting blood repertoires may reflect thyroid immune responses. No statistical method was used to set the sample size in advance, and investigators knew the group allocation.

This chain joins TRBV30 to TRBJ1-1; the D gene is perhaps TRBD1, from 6 matching bases. Sequenced input: blood. This receptor was taken from a woman between 50 and 59 years old with Graves' hyperthyroidism that later progressed to Graves' ophthalmopathy. The nucleotide sequence is given as TGTGCCTGGAGTTTGGGGGCGTATAGGACTGAAGCTTTCTTT. Its translation reads: CAWSLGAYRTEAFF.